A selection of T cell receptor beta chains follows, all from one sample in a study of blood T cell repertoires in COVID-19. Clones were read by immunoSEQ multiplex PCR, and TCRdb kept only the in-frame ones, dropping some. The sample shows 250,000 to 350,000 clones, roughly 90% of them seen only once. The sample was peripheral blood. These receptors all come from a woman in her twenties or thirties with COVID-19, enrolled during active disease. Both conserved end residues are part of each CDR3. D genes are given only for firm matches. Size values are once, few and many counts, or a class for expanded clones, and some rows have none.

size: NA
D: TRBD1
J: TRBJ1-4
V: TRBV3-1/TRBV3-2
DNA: TGTGCCAGCAGCCTAGCGCAGGGGGGAGGAAAACTGTTTTTT
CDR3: CASSLAQGGGKLFF

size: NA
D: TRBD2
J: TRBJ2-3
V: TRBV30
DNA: TGTGCCTGGAGTCGACTAGCGGGAGAAGATACGCAGTATTTT
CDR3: CAWSRLAGEDTQYF

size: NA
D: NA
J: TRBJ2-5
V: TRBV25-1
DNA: TGTGCCAGCACCTCACCCAGAGCGGGTAATCAAGAGACCCAGTACTTC
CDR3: CASTSPRAGNQETQYF

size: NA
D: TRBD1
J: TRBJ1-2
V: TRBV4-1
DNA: TGCGCCAGCAGCGTACGACAGGGGGTCTATGGCTACACCTTC
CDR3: CASSVRQGVYGYTF

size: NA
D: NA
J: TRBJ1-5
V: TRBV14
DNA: TGTGCCAGCAGCCAAGAAGGGGATCAGCCCCAGCATTTT
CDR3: CASSQEGDQPQHF

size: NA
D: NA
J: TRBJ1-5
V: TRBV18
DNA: TGTGCCAGCTCACCTGGAGTGGAGCCCCAGCATTTT
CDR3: CASSPGVEPQHF

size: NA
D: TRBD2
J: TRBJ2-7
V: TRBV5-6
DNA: TGTGCCAGCAGCTTGATAGCGGGGGGCGAGCAGTACTTC
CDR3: CASSLIAGGEQYF

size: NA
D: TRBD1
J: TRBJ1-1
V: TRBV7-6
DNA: TGTGCCAGCAGCGGTCCTCCGGGACAGGGGGCGGGTGGAACTGAAGCTTTCTTT
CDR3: CASSGPPGQGAGGTEAFF

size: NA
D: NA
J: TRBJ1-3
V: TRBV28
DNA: TGTGCCAGCGGACGGACAGTTGGAAACACCATATATTTT
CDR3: CASGRTVGNTIYF

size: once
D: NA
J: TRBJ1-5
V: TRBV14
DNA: TGTGCCAGCAGCCAAGACCGGTATCAGCCCCAGCATTTT
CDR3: CASSQDRYQPQHF

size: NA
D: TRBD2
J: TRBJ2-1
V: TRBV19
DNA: TGTGCCAGTAGTTCAAGGACTAGCCGAGGGGGGAATGAGCAGTTCTTC
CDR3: CASSSRTSRGGNEQFF

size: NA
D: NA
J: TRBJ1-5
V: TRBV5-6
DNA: TGTGCCAGCAGCGTGAAACAGGGAAATAGCAATCAGCCCCAGCATTTT
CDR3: CASSVKQGNSNQPQHF

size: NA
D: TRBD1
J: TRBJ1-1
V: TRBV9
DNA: TGTGCCAGCAGCCACGGACAGGGTCACACTGAAGCTTTCTTT
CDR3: CASSHGQGHTEAFF

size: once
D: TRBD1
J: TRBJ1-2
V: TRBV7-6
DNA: TGTGCCAGCAGCTTAGCATCGGGACAGGGGGCAAACTATGGCTACACCTTC
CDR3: CASSLASGQGANYGYTF

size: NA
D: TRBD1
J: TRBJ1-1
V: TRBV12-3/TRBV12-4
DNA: TGTGCCAGCAGAGTGGACAGGGAAGCTTTCTTT
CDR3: CASRVDREAFF

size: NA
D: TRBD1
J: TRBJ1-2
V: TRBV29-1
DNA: TGCAGCGTTGACAGGGGGCAAGGCTACACCTTC
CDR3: CSVDRGQGYTF

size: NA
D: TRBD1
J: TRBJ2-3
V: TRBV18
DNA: TGTGCCAGCTCACCGGCAGGGGGCATCACAGATACGCAGTATTTT
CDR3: CASSPAGGITDTQYF

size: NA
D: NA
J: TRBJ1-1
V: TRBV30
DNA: TGTGCCTGGAGTGGGGGCGGGAACACTGAAGCTTTCTTT
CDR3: CAWSGGGNTEAFF

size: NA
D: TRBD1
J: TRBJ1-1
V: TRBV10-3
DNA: TGTGCCATCACTCAGGGGGCCGGGAAAGCTTTCTTT
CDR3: CAITQGAGKAFF

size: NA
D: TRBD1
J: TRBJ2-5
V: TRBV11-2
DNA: TGTGCCAGCAGCCCCTTCTCCAGGGGGCCTCAAGAGACCCAGTACTTC
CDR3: CASSPFSRGPQETQYF

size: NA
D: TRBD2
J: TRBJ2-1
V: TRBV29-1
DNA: TGCAGCGCGGCGACTAGCGGACCCTACAATGAGCAGTTCTTC
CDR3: CSAATSGPYNEQFF

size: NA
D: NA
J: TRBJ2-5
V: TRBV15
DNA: TGTGCCACCAGCAGAGATCTACAAGAGACCCAGTACTTC
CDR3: CATSRDLQETQYF

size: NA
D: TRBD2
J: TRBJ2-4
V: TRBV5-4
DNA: TGTGCCAGCAGCCCCGTTGGGACTAGCGGAGAAAACATTCAGTACTTC
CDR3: CASSPVGTSGENIQYF

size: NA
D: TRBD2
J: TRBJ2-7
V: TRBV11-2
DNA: TGTGCCAGCAGCTTAGCCACTAGCGGGAGAAGGACCTACGAGCAGTACTTC
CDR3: CASSLATSGRRTYEQYF

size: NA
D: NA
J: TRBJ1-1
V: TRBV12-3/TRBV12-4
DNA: TGTGCCAGCAGACTAGTTATTCTCACTGAAGCTTTCTTT
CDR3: CASRLVILTEAFF

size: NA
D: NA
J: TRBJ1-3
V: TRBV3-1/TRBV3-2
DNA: TGTGCCAGCAAACCGGGGACTGGAAACACCATATATTTT
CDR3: CASKPGTGNTIYF

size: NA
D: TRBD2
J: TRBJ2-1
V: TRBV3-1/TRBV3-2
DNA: TGTGCCAGCAGCCAAAGTCGCGTGGGACTAGCGGACAATGAGCCGGACAATGAGCAGTTCTTC
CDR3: CASSQSRVGLADNEPDNEQFF

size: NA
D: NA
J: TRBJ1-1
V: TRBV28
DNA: TGTGCCAGCAGTTTGGGGCAGGTGAGCACTGAAGCTTTCTTT
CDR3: CASSLGQVSTEAFF

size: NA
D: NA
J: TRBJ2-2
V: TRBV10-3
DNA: TGTGCCATCAGGACGGGATCGAACACCGGGGAGCTGTTTTTT
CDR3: CAIRTGSNTGELFF

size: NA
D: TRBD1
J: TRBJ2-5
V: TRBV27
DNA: TGTGCCAGCAGTCACAACAGGGGCCAAGAGACCCAGTACTTC
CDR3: CASSHNRGQETQYF

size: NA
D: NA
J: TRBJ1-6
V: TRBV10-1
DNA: TGCGCCAGCAGTGAAGGACAGCATAATTCACCCCTCCACTTT
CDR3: CASSEGQHNSPLHF

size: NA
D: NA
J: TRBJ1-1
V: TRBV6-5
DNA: TGTGCCAGCACTCAACGGTTGGACACTGAAGCTTTCTTT
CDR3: CASTQRLDTEAFF

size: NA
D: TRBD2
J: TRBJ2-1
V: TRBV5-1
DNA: TGCGCCAGCAGCTTGGGGTTAGCGGGACCTCCTTACAATGAGCAGTTCTTC
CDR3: CASSLGLAGPPYNEQFF

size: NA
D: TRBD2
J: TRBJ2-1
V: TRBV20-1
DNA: TGCAGTGCTAGTTCTCCTACTGCTCTAGCGGGAAATGAGCAGTTCTTC
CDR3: CSASSPTALAGNEQFF

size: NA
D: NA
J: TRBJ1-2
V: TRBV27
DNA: TGTGCCAGCAGTTTATCTCGGGGGGACTATGGCTACACCTTC
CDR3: CASSLSRGDYGYTF

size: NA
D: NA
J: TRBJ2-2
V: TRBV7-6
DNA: TGTGCCAGCAGCCGACCCTACTCCCTAGCGAGAACGAACACCGGGGAGCTGTTTTTT
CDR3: CASSRPYSLARTNTGELFF

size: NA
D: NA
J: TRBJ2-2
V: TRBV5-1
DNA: TGCGCCAGCAAAATACAGAACACCGGGGAGCTGTTTTTT
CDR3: CASKIQNTGELFF

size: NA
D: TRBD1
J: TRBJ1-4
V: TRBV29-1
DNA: TGCAGCGTTGGGACAGGGGAGGAAAAACTGTTTTTT
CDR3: CSVGTGEEKLFF

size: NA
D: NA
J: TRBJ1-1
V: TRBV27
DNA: TGTGCCAGCAGTTTTTCAGTGAACACTGAAGCTTTCTTT
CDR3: CASSFSVNTEAFF